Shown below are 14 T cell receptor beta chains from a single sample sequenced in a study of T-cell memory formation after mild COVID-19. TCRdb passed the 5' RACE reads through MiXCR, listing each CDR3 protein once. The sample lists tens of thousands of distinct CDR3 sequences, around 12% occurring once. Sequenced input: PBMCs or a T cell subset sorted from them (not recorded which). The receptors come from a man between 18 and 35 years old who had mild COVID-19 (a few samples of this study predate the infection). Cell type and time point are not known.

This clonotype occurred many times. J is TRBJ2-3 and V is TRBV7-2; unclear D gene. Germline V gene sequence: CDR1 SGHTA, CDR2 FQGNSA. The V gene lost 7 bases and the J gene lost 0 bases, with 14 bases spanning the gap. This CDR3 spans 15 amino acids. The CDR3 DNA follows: TGTGCCAGCACCACGAATAACCCTAGCACAGATACGCAGTATTTT. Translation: CASTTNNPSTDTQYF.

The CDR3 region is CASSQTENEKLFF. The DNA for the CDR3 is TGCGCCAGCAGCCAGACAGAGAATGAAAAACTGTTTTTT. This chain links TRBV5-1 with TRBJ1-4; D may be TRBD1 (5 bases). The CDR3 runs to 13 residues. The ends were cut back, 4 bases at V and 5 bases at J, with 9 bases in the middle. Germline loops: CDR1 SGHRS, CDR2 YFSETQ. Combining the CDR3 with reference TRBV5-1 and TRBJ1-4 gives the whole variable domain KAGVTQTPRYLIKTRGQQVTLSCSPISGHRSVSWYQQTPGQGLQFLFEYFSETQRNKGNFPGRFSGRQFSNSRSEMNVSTLELGDSALYLCASSQTENEKLFFGSGTQLSVL.

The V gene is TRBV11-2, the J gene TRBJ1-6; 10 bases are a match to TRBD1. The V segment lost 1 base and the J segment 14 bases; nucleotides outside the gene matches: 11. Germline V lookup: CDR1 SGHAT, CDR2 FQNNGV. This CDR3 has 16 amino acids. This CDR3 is CASSLGGQGFSDSLHF. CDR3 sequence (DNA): TGTGCCAGCAGCTTAGGGGGACAGGGGTTCTCGGATTCCCTCCACTTT.

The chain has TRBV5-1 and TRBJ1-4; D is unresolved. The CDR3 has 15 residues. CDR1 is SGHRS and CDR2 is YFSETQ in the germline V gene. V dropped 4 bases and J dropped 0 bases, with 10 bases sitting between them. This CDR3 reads CASSDPGATNEKLFF. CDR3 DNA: TGCGCCAGCAGCGACCCGGGTGCAACTAATGAAAAACTGTTTTTT.

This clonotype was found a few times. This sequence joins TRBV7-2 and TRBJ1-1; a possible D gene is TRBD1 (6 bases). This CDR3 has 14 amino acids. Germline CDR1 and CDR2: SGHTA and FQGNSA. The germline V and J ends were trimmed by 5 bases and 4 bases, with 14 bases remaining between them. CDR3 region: CASSPQGIGTEAFF. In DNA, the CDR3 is TGTGCCAGCAGCCCACAGGGTATCGGCACTGAAGCTTTCTTT.

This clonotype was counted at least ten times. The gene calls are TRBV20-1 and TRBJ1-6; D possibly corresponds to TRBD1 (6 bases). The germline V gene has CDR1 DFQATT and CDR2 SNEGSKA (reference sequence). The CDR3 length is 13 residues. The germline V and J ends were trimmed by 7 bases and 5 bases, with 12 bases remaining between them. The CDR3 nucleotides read TGCAGTGGATACAGGGTTCATAATTCACCCCTCCACTTT. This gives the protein CSGYRVHNSPLHF.

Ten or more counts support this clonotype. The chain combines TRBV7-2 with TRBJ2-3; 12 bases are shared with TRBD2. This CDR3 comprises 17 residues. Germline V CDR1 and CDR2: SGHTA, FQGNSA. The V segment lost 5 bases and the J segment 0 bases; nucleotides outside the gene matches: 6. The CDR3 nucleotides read TGTGCCAGCAGCCTCTGGACTAGCGGGGTTAGCACAGATACGCAGTATTTT. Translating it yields CASSLWTSGVSTDTQYF.

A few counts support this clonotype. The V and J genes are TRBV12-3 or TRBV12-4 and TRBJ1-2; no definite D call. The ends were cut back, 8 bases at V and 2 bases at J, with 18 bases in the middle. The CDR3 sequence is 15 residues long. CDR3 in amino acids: CASSRMVVENYGYTF. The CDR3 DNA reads TGTGCCAGCTCCCGGATGGTTGTAGAGAACTATGGCTACACCTTC.

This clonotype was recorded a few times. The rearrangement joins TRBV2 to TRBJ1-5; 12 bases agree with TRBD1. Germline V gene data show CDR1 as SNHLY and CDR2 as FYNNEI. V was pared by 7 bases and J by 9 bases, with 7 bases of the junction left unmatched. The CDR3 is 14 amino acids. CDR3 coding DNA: TGTGCCAGCAAGCCGGGGACAGGGGGCTTGCCCCAGCATTTT. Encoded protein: CASKPGTGGLPQHF.

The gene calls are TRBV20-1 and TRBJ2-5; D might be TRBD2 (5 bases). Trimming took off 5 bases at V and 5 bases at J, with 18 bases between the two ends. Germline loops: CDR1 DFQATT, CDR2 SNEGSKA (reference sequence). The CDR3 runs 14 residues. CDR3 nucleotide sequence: TGCAGTGCTTGGGTTGGGGAGCCCAGGGAGACCCAGTACTTC. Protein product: CSAWVGEPRETQYF.

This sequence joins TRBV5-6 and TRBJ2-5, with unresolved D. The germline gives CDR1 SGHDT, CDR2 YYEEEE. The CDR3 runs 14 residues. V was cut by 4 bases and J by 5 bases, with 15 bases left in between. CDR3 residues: CASSAEEEWETQYF. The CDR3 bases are TGTGCCAGCAGCGCAGAGGAAGAGTGGGAGACCCAGTACTTC.

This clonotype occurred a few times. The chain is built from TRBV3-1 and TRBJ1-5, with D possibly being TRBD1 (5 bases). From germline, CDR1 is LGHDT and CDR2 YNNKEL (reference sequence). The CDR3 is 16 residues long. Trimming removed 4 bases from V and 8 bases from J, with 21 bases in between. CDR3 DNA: TGTGCCAGCAGCCGAGGGACCGGGACGTACGGGGAGCCCCAGCATTTT. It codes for CASSRGTGTYGEPQHF.

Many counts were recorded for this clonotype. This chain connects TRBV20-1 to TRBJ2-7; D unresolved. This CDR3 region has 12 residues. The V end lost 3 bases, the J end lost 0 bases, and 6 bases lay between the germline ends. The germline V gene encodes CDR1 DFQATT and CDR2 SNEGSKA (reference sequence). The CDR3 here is CSARFFSYEQYF. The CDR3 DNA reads TGCAGTGCTAGGTTCTTCTCCTACGAGCAGTACTTC.

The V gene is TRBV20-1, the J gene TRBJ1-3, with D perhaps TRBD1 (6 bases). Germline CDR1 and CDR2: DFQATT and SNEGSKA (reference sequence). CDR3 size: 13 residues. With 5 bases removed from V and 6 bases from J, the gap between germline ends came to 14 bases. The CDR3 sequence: CSAPQRGANTIYF. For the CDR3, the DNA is TGCAGTGCTCCGCAAAGGGGGGCAAACACCATATATTTT.